The rows below give T cell receptor beta chains drawn from one sample of a study of T cell repertoires in MIS-A myocarditis. Only in-frame clones appear in the TCRdb table, and some are missing; sequencing was by immunoSEQ multiplex PCR. This sample has 15,000 or so clones, with about 67% found just once. Sample: left ventricle heart tissue obtained at autopsy. The origin of the receptors is a man aged 18 to 29 with fulminant myocarditis from multisystem inflammatory syndrome in adults (MIS-A) after COVID-19. CDR3s include the opening cysteine and the closing phenylalanine or tryptophan. D genes are given only for firm matches. Clone sizes are given selectively: once, few, many, or a class where the clone is expanded.

V gene	D gene	clone size	J gene	CDR3 protein	CDR3 DNA
TRBV29-1	-	-	TRBJ1-2	CSVEGLSYGYTF	TGCAGCGTTGAAGGGCTTTCCTATGGCTACACCTTC
TRBV30	-	-	TRBJ2-3	CAWSFTDTQYF	TGTGCCTGGAGTTTCACGGATACGCAGTATTTT
TRBV4-2	-	-	TRBJ2-3	CASSQVGLSGADTQYF	TGTGCCAGCAGCCAAGTGGGACTGTCAGGTGCAGATACGCAGTATTTT
TRBV5-5	-	-	TRBJ2-2	CASSLSTGTGELFF	TGTGCCAGCAGCTTAAGTACAGGGACCGGGGAGCTGTTTTTT
TRBV7-2	-	-	TRBJ2-1	CASSLQQGWYNEQFF	TGTGCCAGCAGCTTACAGCAGGGGTGGTACAATGAGCAGTTCTTC
TRBV28	TRBD1	few	TRBJ1-5	CASSHLRQGFNQPQHF	TGTGCCAGCAGCCACCTGAGACAGGGATTCAATCAGCCCCAGCATTTT
TRBV27	TRBD2	-	TRBJ2-7	CASSRGELHEQYF	TGTGCCAGCAGTCGGGGGGAGCTGCACGAGCAGTACTTC
TRBV7-2	-	-	TRBJ1-2	CASLHTATMAYGYTF	TGTGCCAGCTTACACACGGCAACGATGGCCTATGGCTACACCTTC
TRBV4-1	-	-	TRBJ2-3	CASSQDLAAIPSMQYF	TGCGCCAGCAGCCAAGATTTGGCCGCTATCCCCTCCATGCAGTATTTT
TRBV27	TRBD1	few	TRBJ1-6	CASSSRGQGSPLHF	TGTGCCAGCAGCTCTCGGGGACAGGGATCACCCCTCCACTTT
TRBV10-3	TRBD1	few	TRBJ1-1	CAISPGGEADYAFF	TGTGCCATCAGTCCAGGGGGAGAGGCCGACTACGCTTTCTTT
TRBV7-9	TRBD1	once	TRBJ1-4	CASSPGQGREKLFF	TGTGCCAGCAGTCCGGGACAGGGACGTGAAAAACTGTTTTTT
TRBV7-2	TRBD2	-	TRBJ2-7	CASSLRGGDGHEQYF	TGTGCCAGCAGCTTACGGGGGGGCGATGGCCACGAGCAGTACTTC
TRBV3-1/TRBV3-2	-	few	TRBJ2-5	CASSQVETQYF	TGTGCCAGCAGCCAAGTTGAGACCCAGTACTTC
TRBV5-1	TRBD1	-	TRBJ2-4	CASSLAPGQGAKNIQYF	TGCGCCAGCAGCTTGGCCCCGGGACAGGGGGCCAAAAACATTCAGTACTTC
TRBV3-1/TRBV3-2	TRBD2	-	TRBJ2-3	CASSPNSGGPDTQYF	TGTGCCAGCAGCCCCAACAGCGGGGGGCCAGATACGCAGTATTTT
TRBV7-8	-	-	TRBJ1-5	CASSSIDGSNQPQHF	TGTGCCAGCAGCTCAATTGACGGTAGCAATCAGCCCCAGCATTTT
TRBV27	TRBD2	-	TRBJ2-1	CASTLLAGDNNEQFF	TGTGCCAGCACGCTACTAGCGGGGGACAACAATGAGCAGTTCTTC
TRBV28	-	-	TRBJ1-2	CASRQNYGYTF	TGTGCCAGCAGGCAAAACTATGGCTACACCTTC
TRBV29-1	TRBD1	-	TRBJ2-7	CSVGWARQGGSLPYEQYF	TGCAGCGTTGGGTGGGCTAGACAGGGGGGATCCCTACCCTACGAGCAGTACTTC
TRBV18	-	-	TRBJ1-1	CASSPHPLGVLNTEAFF	TGTGCCAGCTCACCACATCCCCTCGGGGTCCTGAACACTGAAGCTTTCTTT
TRBV19	-	-	TRBJ1-6	CASSIGRNSPLHF	TGTGCCAGTAGTATCGGCCGTAATTCACCCCTCCACTTT
TRBV5-1	-	once	TRBJ1-1	CASSLEQNAEAFF	TGCGCCAGCAGCTTGGAACAGAACGCTGAAGCTTTCTTT
TRBV5-1	-	-	TRBJ2-1	CASSLLGGNEQFF	TGCGCCAGCAGCTTACTAGGCGGCAATGAGCAGTTCTTC
TRBV28	-	-	TRBJ1-1	CASRSGVERAFF	TGTGCCAGCAGATCAGGGGTCGAACGAGCTTTCTTT
TRBV3-1/TRBV3-2	-	-	TRBJ2-1	CASSQVDGRNEQFF	TGTGCTAGCAGCCAAGTAGACGGGAGAAATGAGCAGTTCTTC
TRBV4-3	-	-	TRBJ1-3	CASSQDGGALSGNTIYF	TGCGCCAGCAGCCAAGATGGGGGAGCCCTCTCTGGAAACACCATATATTTT
TRBV11-2	-	-	TRBJ1-4	CASSHGTFATNEKLFF	TGTGCCAGCAGCCATGGAACCTTCGCAACTAATGAAAAACTGTTTTTT
TRBV7-8	-	-	TRBJ1-4	CASSLSVGGGEKLFF	TGTGCCAGCAGCTTGAGCGTCGGGGGGGGTGAAAAACTGTTTTTT
TRBV6-5	-	-	TRBJ1-5	CASSVFGGRNQPQHF	TGTGCCAGCAGCGTGTTCGGGGGACGCAATCAGCCCCAGCATTTT
TRBV4-1	-	-	TRBJ1-4	CASSQENLQGSANEKLFF	TGCGCCAGCAGCCAAGAAAACCTTCAGGGTTCAGCTAATGAAAAACTGTTTTTT
TRBV4-3	-	-	TRBJ1-5	CASSPYRVGNQPQHF	TGCGCCAGCAGCCCCTACCGGGTGGGCAATCAGCCCCAGCATTTT
TRBV29-1	TRBD1	-	TRBJ1-1	CSVRDRGLSEAFF	TGCAGCGTCCGGGACAGGGGGCTCTCTGAAGCTTTCTTT
TRBV7-9	-	-	TRBJ1-2	CASSLAGGMNYGYTF	TGTGCCAGCAGCTTAGCTGGGGGGATGAACTATGGCTACACCTTC
TRBV9	-	-	TRBJ2-1	CASSLGADEQFF	TGTGCCAGCAGCCTTGGAGCGGATGAGCAGTTCTTC
TRBV6-5	-	-	TRBJ1-5	CATDRGTTQPQHF	TGTGCCACCGATAGAGGGACCACGCAGCCCCAGCATTTT
TRBV15	-	-	TRBJ2-7	CATSPRDTSYEQYF	TGTGCCACCAGCCCCCGGGACACCTCCTACGAGCAGTACTTC
TRBV7-3	-	-	TRBJ1-1	CASSLMAGVNTEAFF	TGTGCCAGCAGCTTAATGGCAGGGGTGAACACTGAAGCTTTCTTT
TRBV6-5	-	few	TRBJ1-4	CAAGGEATNEKLFF	TGTGCCGCGGGGGGCGAGGCGACTAATGAAAAACTGTTTTTT
TRBV6-4	TRBD2	-	TRBJ2-1	CASSDSSGSYNEQFF	TGTGCCAGCAGTGACTCTAGCGGGAGCTACAATGAGCAGTTCTTC
TRBV6-2/TRBV6-3	-	once	TRBJ2-1	CASSYDFRGYNEQFF	TGTGCCAGCAGTTACGACTTCCGGGGGTACAATGAGCAGTTCTTC
TRBV6-5	-	-	TRBJ1-1	CASSSGPLGAFF	TGTGCCAGCAGTTCGGGACCCTTGGGAGCTTTCTTT
TRBV2	TRBD1	-	TRBJ1-5	CASSDGQGGQPQHF	TGTGCCAGCAGTGACGGACAGGGAGGTCAGCCCCAGCATTTT
TRBV24-1	TRBD1	once	TRBJ2-1	CATSPGQGRDNEQFF	TGTGCCACCAGCCCCGGACAGGGTAGGGACAATGAGCAGTTCTTC
TRBV11-2	-	once	TRBJ2-7	CASSPSYMGYEQYF	TGTGCCAGCAGCCCCTCTTATATGGGTTACGAGCAGTACTTC
TRBV18	-	-	TRBJ2-1	CASSPPSYNEQFF	TGTGCCAGCTCACCACCCTCCTACAATGAGCAGTTCTTC
TRBV28	TRBD1	-	TRBJ1-4	CASRLSQQGAWATNEKLFF	TGTGCCAGCCGTTTATCGCAACAGGGGGCGTGGGCAACTAATGAAAAACTGTTTTTT
TRBV18	-	once	TRBJ1-1	CASSPEVGEAFF	TGTGCCAGCTCACCAGAGGTAGGGGAAGCTTTCTTT
TRBV5-1	TRBD1	-	TRBJ2-3	CASSQQGIF	TGCGCCAGCAGCCAACAGGGGATCTTT
TRBV27	-	-	TRBJ1-5	CASSFDRTPNQPQHF	TGTGCCAGCAGTTTCGATCGGACCCCCAATCAGCCCCAGCATTTT